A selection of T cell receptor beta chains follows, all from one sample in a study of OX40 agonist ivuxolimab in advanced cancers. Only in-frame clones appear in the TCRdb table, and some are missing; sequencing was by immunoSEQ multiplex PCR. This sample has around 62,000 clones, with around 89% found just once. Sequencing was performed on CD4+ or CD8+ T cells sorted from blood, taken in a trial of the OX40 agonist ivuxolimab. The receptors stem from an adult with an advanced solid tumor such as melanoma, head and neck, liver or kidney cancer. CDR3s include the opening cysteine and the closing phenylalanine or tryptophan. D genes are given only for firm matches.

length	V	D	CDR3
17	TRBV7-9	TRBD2	CASRLTRRLARTGELFF
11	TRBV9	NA	CASSVAGEQFF
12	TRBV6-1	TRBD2	CASTSGSHEQYF
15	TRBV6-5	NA	CASSNFVRERRGYTF
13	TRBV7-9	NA	CASSLGPDQPQHF
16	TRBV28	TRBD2	CASSLRTSGSMSEQFF
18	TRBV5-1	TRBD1	CASSLTRDTGDLSYEQYF
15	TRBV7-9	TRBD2	CASSPILARTDTQYF
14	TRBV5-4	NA	CASSPQGARGEQYF
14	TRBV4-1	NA	CASSQDRAQYGYTF
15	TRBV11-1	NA	CASSFPLASTYEQYF
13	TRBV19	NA	CASSFREPGELFF
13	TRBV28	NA	CASSPIGNTEAFF
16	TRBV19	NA	CASGKQGRSGQETQYF
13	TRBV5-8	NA	CASSSSMNTEAFF
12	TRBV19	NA	CASSEGDPEAFF
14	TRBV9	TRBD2	CASSAMLAGDTQYF
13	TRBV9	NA	CASSEGLSTEAFF
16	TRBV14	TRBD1	CASSLRQGVLNTEAFF
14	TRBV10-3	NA	CAISEYTADNEQFF
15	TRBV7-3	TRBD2	CASSTIAGPYNEQFF
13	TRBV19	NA	CASRETLEKPQHF
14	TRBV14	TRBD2	CASSGAGSYNEQFF
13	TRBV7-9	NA	CASHEGGYNEQFF
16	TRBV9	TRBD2	CASSSTSGRVKGELFF
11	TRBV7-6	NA	CASGDHQPQHF
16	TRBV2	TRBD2	CASSGGTSGMLNEQFF
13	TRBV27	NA	CASSLGGTGELFF
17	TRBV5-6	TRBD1	CASSLASAGQRKNTIYF
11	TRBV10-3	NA	CAISETDEQFF
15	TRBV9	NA	CASSATGRTVDEQYF
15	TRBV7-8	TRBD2	CASSLGTSGRHEQFF
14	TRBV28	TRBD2	CASSSLGTTNEQFF
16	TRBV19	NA	CASSIGASASRNEQFF
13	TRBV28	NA	CASRPTGEEPQYF
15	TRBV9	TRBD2	CASTPGTSSYNEQFF
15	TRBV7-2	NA	CASSLVGTPENIQYF
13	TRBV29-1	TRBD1	CSVGRGLGEKLFF
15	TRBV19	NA	CASSITTKMNTEAFF
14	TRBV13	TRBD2	CASREGLASDEQFF
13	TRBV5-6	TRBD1	CASSLRTGHGYTF
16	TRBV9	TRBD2	CASSQVGTSSYNEQFF